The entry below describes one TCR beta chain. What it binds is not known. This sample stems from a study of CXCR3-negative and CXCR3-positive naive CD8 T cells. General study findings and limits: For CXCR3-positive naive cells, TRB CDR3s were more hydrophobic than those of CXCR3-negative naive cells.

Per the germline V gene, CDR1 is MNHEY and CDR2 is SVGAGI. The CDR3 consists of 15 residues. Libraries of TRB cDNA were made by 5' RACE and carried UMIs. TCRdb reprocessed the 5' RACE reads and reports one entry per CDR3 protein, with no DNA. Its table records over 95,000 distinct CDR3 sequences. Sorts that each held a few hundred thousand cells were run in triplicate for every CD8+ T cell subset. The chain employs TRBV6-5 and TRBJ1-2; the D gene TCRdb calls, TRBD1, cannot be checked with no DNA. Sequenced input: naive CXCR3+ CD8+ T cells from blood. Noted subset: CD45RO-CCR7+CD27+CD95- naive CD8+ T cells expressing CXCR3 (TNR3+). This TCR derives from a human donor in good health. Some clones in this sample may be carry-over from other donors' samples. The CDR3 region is CGSSYGGASPTGYTF.